The 17 T cell receptor beta chains in this list originate from one sample, sequenced in a study of T-cell memory formation after mild COVID-19. TCRdb analysed the 5' RACE reads with MiXCR anew, one entry per CDR3 protein. The repertoire has approximately 210,000 distinct CDR3 sequences, over 9.5% of them found once; the top ten carry 2.5% to 3.5%. The sample was PBMCs or a T cell subset sorted from them (not recorded which). The origin of the receptors is a man aged 18 to 29 who had mild COVID-19 (a few samples of this study predate the infection). Cell type and time point are not known.

The chain carries TRBV5-1 and TRBJ2-7, with D possibly matching TRBD2 (6 bases). The germline V gene encodes CDR1 SGHRS and CDR2 YFSETQ. V was pared by 0 bases and J by 3 bases, with 10 bases between. This CDR3 contains 14 residues. The CDR3 loop is CASSLAGEIYEQYF. CDR3 nucleotides: TGCGCCAGCAGCTTGGCGGGAGAGATCTACGAGCAGTACTTC.

The table lists this clonotype with a few counts. This sequence joins TRBV7-8 and TRBJ1-2; a possible D gene is TRBD1 (6 bases). Germline CDR1 is SGHVS and CDR2 is FQNEAQ. The ends were cut back, 1 base at V and 6 bases at J, with 12 bases in the middle. This CDR3 comprises 14 residues. CDR3 coding DNA: TGTGCCAGCAGCTTAGAGGGGGGCGGGGATGGCTACACCTTC. It codes for CASSLEGGGDGYTF.

This clonotype was detected many times. The chain combines TRBV6-2 or TRBV6-3 with TRBJ2-1, with D unclear. CDR3 length: 11 amino acids. Germline CDR1 is MNHEY and CDR2 is SVGEGT. Trimming pared 5 bases from V and 7 bases from J, leaving 6 bases between. Here the CDR3 DNA reads TGTGCCAGCAGTCTAAGTAATGAGCAGTTCTTC. It encodes CASSLSNEQFF.

Turning to this clonotype: A much larger clone sits a single nucleotide away, making a read error possible. V is TRBV4-2 and J is TRBJ1-5; no reliable D call. The germline V gene encodes CDR1 LGHNA and CDR2 YNFKEQ. The CDR3 has 16 amino acids. In DNA, the CDR3 is TGTGCCAGCAGCCAAGATCTAACCCATAGCAATCAGCCCCGGCATTTT. Its protein product is CASSQDLTHSNQPRHF.

This clonotype has just a few counts. The gene calls are TRBV7-9 and TRBJ2-1; 8 bases match TRBD1. The germline CDR1 and CDR2 sequences are SEHNR and FQNEAQ (reference sequence). Trimming cost V 3 bases and J 8 bases; bases outside gene matches: 9. The CDR3 is 15 amino acids. The CDR3 here is CASSFRTGIDDEQFF. The CDR3 nucleotides read TGTGCCAGCAGCTTTCGGACAGGGATTGACGATGAGCAGTTCTTC.

This clonotype has more than one count but fewer than ten. The chain employs TRBV29-1 and TRBJ2-1; D is possibly TRBD1 or TRBD2 (5 bases each). Trimming stripped 4 bases from V and 8 bases from J, with 18 bases between. CDR3 length equals 14 residues. Germline V lookup: CDR1 SQVTM, CDR2 ANQGSEA. CDR3 amino acids: CSVGRTEMGDEQFF. CDR3 sequence (DNA): TGCAGCGTTGGGAGAACGGAGATGGGGGATGAGCAGTTCTTC.

The chain couples TRBV3-1 to TRBJ2-5; TRBD1 matches 8 bases. Germline V gives CDR1 LGHDT, CDR2 YNNKEL (reference sequence). The CDR3 is made up of 15 amino acids. V was clipped by 6 bases and J by 3 bases; unmatched bases: 9. The CDR3 DNA sequence: TGTGCCAGCAGGAAAACAGGGGGAAGGGAAGAGACCCAGTACTTC. Its translation: CASRKTGGREETQYF.

This clonotype came up a few times. The chain is built from TRBV5-4 and TRBJ2-3; D may match TRBD1 or TRBD2 (6 bases each). CDR3 length: 15 amino acids. Per the germline V gene, CDR1 is SGHNT and CDR2 is YYREEE (reference sequence). V lost 4 bases and J lost 0, with 12 bases in between. The CDR3 sequence is CASSGGRLSTDTQYF. As DNA, the CDR3 is TGTGCCAGCAGCGGGGGGCGCTTAAGCACAGATACGCAGTATTTT.

This clonotype appeared a few times. This sequence joins TRBV6-5 and TRBJ1-1; D may be TRBD1 (5 bases). V shed 6 bases and J shed 1 base, with 18 bases lying between them. This CDR3 comprises 16 residues. CDR1 is MNHEY, CDR2 SVGAGI, per germline. CDR3: CASSSAGKLGNTEAFF. The CDR3 nucleotides are TGTGCCAGCAGCAGTGCAGGGAAATTAGGGAACACTGAAGCTTTCTTT.

CDR3 nucleotide sequence: TGCGCCAGCAGCCCCCACTTCTCCACCAGACTCTTAGAAGCTTTCTTT. Residues: CASSPHFSTRLLEAFF. V is TRBV4-3 and J is TRBJ1-1; D is undetermined. Trimming removed 4 bases at V and 8 bases at J, with 23 bases between. This CDR3 has 16 amino acids. CDR1 is LGHNA and CDR2 is YSLEER in the germline V gene.

About this clonotype itself: A much larger clone is a single base away; this may be a read error. V and J are TRBV11-2 and TRBJ2-7, with a weak D call TRBD2 (6 bases). Germline lookup yields CDR1 SGHAT and CDR2 FQNNGV. This CDR3 comprises 13 residues. V lost 4 bases to trimming and J lost 6 bases, with 13 bases between them. Here the CDR3 reads CASSSGRGSEQYV. In DNA, the CDR3 is TGTGCCAGCAGCTCGGGACGGGGGAGCGAGCAGTACGTC.

This clonotype was detected many times. The rearrangement joins TRBV7-9 to TRBJ2-5; the D gene is possibly TRBD1 (5 bases). This CDR3 has 14 amino acids. Trimming removed 0 bases at V and 3 bases at J, with 8 bases between. CDR1 and CDR2 (germline): SEHNR, FQNEAQ (reference sequence). The DNA for the CDR3 is TGTGCCAGCAGCTTAGCCCCGGACAAAGAGACCCAGTACTTC. Protein product: CASSLAPDKETQYF.

The J gene is TRBJ2-5, the V gene TRBV28; unclear D gene. Germline lookup yields CDR1 MDHEN and CDR2 SYDVKM. This CDR3 has 14 amino acids. V lost 7 bases and J lost 3, with 15 bases in between. The CDR3 here is CASTFGGREETQYF. The CDR3 nucleotides are TGTGCCAGCACATTCGGCGGTAGGGAAGAGACCCAGTACTTC.

V and J are TRBV9 and TRBJ1-2, with TRBD1 matching 7 bases. CDR1 and CDR2 from the germline V gene are SGDLS and YYNGEE. The CDR3 extends over 15 amino acids. The ends lost 0 bases at V and 4 bases at J; junction bases unmatched: 6. The CDR3 nucleotides read TGTGCCAGCAGCGTAGAGGGGAACAGGGGCTATGGCTACACCTTC. Its translation: CASSVEGNRGYGYTF.

The V and J genes are TRBV20-1 and TRBJ1-4; the D gene is possibly TRBD1 (6 bases). Trimming took 0 bases from V and 8 from J, leaving 19 bases between them. Germline-derived CDR1 and CDR2 are DFQATT and SNEGSKA (reference sequence). This CDR3 has 16 residues. The DNA of the CDR3 is TGCAGTGCTAGAGATCAGTCAGGGGCTTATAACGAAAAACTGTTTTTT. Amino acid sequence: CSARDQSGAYNEKLFF.

This clonotype was detected many times. The V call is TRBV12-3 or TRBV12-4, the J call TRBJ2-5; D perhaps matches TRBD2 (6 bases). V shed 7 bases and J shed 1 base, with 13 bases lying between them. The CDR3 runs 14 residues. The CDR3 DNA follows: TGTGCCAGCAAACCTGGAGGGGCCCAAGAGACCCAGTACTTC. The encoded protein is CASKPGGAQETQYF.

The V and J genes are TRBV20-1 and TRBJ2-6, with 8 nucleotides matching TRBD1. V was clipped by 5 bases and J by 2 bases; unmatched bases: 8. Germline-derived CDR1 and CDR2 are DFQATT and SNEGSKA (reference sequence). This CDR3 is built from 16 residues. CDR3 in amino acids: CSAVQGARTGANVLTF. The CDR3 DNA follows: TGCAGTGCTGTTCAGGGGGCGCGGACTGGGGCCAACGTCCTGACTTTC.